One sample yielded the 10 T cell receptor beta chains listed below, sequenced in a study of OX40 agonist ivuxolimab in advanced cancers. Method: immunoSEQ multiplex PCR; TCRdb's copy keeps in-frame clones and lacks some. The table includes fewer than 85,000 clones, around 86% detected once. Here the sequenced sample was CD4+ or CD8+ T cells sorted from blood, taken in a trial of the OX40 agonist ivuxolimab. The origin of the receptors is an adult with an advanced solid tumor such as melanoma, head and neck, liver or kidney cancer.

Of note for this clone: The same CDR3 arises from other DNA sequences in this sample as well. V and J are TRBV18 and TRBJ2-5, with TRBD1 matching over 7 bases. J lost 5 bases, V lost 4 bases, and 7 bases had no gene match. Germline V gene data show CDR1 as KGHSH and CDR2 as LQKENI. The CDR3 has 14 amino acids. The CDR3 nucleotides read TGTGCCAGCTCACGTCGGACAGGCCAGGAGACCCAGTACTTC. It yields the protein CASSRRTGQETQYF.

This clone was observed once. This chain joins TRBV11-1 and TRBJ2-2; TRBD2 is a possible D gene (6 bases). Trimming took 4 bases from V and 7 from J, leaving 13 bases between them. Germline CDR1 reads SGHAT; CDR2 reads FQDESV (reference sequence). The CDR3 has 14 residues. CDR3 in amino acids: CASSSTRAGGELFF. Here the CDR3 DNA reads TGTGCCAGCAGCTCGACTAGGGCCGGCGGGGAGCTGTTTTTT. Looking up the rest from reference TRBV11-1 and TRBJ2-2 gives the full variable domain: EAEVAQSPRYKITEKSQAVAFWCDPISGHATLYWYRQILGQGPELLVQFQDESVVDDSQLPKDRFSAERLKGVDSTLKIQPAELGDSAMYLCASSSTRAGGELFFGEGSRLTVL.

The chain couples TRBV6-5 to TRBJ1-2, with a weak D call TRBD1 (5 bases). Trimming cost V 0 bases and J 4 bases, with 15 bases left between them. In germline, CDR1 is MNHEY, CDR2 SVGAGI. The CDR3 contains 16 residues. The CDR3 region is CASSYSLAREGYGYTF. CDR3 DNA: TGTGCCAGCAGTTACTCCCTGGCCAGGGAGGGCTATGGCTACACCTTC.

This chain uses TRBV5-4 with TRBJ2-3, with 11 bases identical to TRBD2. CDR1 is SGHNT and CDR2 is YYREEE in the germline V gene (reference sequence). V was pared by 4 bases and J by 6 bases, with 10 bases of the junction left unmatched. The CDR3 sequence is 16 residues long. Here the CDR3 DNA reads TGTGCCAGCAGCGTACGATTACTAGCGGGAGTTGATACGCAGTATTTT. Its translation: CASSVRLLAGVDTQYF.

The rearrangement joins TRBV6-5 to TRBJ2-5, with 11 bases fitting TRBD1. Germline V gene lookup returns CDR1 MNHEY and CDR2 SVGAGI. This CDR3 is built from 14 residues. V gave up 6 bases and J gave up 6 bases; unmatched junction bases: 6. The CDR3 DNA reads TGTGCCAGCAGCCCGGACAGGGGGCGACAGACCCAGTACTTC. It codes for CASSPDRGRQTQYF.

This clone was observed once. CDR3 protein: CASSLVGQGNSPLHF. The DNA of the CDR3 is TGTGCCAGCAGCTTGGTAGGACAGGGAAATTCACCCCTCCACTTT. The chain joins TRBV5-6 to TRBJ1-6; 8 bases match TRBD1. The germline V gene encodes CDR1 SGHDT and CDR2 YYEEEE. Trimming at V came to 0 bases and at J to 7 bases, leaving 3 bases not matched to a gene. The CDR3 sequence is 15 residues long. Combining the CDR3 with reference TRBV5-6 and TRBJ1-6 gives the whole variable domain DAGVTQSPTHLIKTRGQQVTLRCSPKSGHDTVSWYQQALGQGPQFIFQYYEEEERQRGNFPDRFSGHQFPNYSSELNVNALLLGDSALYLCASSLVGQGNSPLHFGNGTRLTVT.

The CDR3: CASSPGARGQDTQYF. The DNA of the CDR3 is TGTGCCAGCAGCCCCGGGGCCAGGGGGCAGGATACGCAGTATTTT. The chain is built from TRBV7-6 and TRBJ2-3; 8 bases agree with TRBD1. The germline gives CDR1 SGHVS, CDR2 FNYEAQ. This CDR3 contains 15 residues. J gave up 6 bases and V 5 bases, and 10 bases lay outside the gene matches.

CDR3 sequence: CASSLGPGGPYEQYF. CDR3 in DNA: TGTGCCAGCAGCTTAGGCCCGGGGGGCCCCTACGAGCAGTACTTC. The gene calls are TRBV11-2 and TRBJ2-7, with TRBD2 as a possible D gene (7 bases). Trimming removed 1 base at V and 2 bases at J, with 12 bases between. Germline CDR1 reads SGHAT; CDR2 reads FQNNGV. The CDR3 has 15 amino acids.

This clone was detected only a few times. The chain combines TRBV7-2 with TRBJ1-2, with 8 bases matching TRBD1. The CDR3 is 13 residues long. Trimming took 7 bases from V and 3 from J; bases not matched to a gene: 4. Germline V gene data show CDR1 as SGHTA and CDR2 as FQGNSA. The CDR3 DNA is TGTGCCAGCAACGGACAGGGAGACTATGGCTACACCTTC. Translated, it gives CASNGQGDYGYTF. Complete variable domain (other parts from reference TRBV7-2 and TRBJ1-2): GAGVSQSPSNKVTEKGKDVELRCDPISGHTALYWYRQSLGQGLEFLIYFQGNSAPDKSGLPSDRFSAERTGGSVSTLTIQRTQQEDSAVYLCASNGQGDYGYTFGSGTRLTVV.

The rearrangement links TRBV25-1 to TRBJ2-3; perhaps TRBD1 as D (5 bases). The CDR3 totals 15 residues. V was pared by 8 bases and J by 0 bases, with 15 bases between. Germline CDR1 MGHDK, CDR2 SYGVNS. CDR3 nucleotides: TGTGCCAGCGCGCAAGCAGGGTACAGCACAGATACGCAGTATTTT. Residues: CASAQAGYSTDTQYF.